The 4 T cell receptor beta chains below were found in one sample sequenced in a study of human CD8 memory T cell subsets. Making the TCR beta libraries relied on UMI-labeled 5' RACE. Each CDR3 protein gets one entry in TCRdb, which reprocessed the 5' RACE reads and gives no DNA. Here the sample table reports roughly 4,700 distinct CDR3 sequences. Sample: CD8+ T cells from PBMCs. These TCRs come from a human donor in good health.

The chain combines TRBV2 with TRBJ1-5; TCRdb names TRBD1, which stays unverified in the absence of DNA. The CDR3 sequence is 13 residues long. CDR1 is SNHLY, CDR2 FYNNEI, per germline. The CDR3 region is CASSAGGRQPQHF.

The chain has TRBV19 and TRBJ1-1. Germline CDR1 and CDR2: LNHDA and SQIVND (reference sequence). This CDR3 region has 13 residues. CDR3 residues: CASSVQGGSEAFF.

This rearrangement joins TRBV7-9 to TRBJ2-5; lacking DNA, the TRBD1 call made by TCRdb goes unchecked. The CDR3 totals 14 residues. Germline-derived CDR1 and CDR2 are SEHNR and FQNEAQ (reference sequence). The CDR3: CASSLDLGGETQYF.

This clonotype is medium-sized by frequency. The chain joins TRBV6-4 to TRBJ2-1; no DNA is available, so the TRBD1 call from TCRdb remains unchecked. CDR3 length: 13 residues. Germline CDR1 is MRHNA and CDR2 is SNTAGT. CDR3: CASSGTGVEEQFF.